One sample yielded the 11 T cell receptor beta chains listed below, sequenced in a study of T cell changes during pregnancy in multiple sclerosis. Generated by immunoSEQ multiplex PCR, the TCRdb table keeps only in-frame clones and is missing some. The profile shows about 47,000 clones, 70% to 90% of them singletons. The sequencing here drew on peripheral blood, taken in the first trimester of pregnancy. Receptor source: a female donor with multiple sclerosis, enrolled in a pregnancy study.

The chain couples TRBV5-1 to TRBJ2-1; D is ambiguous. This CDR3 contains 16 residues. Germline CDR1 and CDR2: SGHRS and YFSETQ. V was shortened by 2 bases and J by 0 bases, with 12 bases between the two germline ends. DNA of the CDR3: TGCGCCAGCAGCTTTGCGGTGGGTAGCTCCTACAATGAGCAGTTCTTC. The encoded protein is CASSFAVGSSYNEQFF.

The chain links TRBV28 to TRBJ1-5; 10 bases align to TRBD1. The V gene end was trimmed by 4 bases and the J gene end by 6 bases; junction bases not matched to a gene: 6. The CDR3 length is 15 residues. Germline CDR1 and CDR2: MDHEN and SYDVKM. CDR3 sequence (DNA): TGTGCCAGCAGTTCTGGCGACAGGGGGCGTCAGCCCCAGCATTTT. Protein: CASSSGDRGRQPQHF.

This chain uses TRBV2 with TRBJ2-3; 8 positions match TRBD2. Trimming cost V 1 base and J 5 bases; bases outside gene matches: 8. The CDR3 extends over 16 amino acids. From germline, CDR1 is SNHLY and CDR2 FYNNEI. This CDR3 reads CASSEGRGAQLDTQYF. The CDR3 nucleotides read TGTGCCAGCAGTGAAGGGCGGGGGGCCCAGTTAGATACGCAGTATTTT.

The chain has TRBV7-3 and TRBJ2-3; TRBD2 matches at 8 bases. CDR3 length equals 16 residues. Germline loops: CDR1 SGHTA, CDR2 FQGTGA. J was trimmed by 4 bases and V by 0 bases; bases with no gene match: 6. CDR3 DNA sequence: TGTGCCAGCAGCTTAACCCCTTTAGCGGGGTCAGATACGCAGTATTTT. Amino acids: CASSLTPLAGSDTQYF.

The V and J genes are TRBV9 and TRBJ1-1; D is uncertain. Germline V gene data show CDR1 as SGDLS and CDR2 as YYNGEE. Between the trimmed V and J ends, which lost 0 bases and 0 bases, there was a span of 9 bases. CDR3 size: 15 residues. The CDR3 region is CASSVATFMNTEAFF. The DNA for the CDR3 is TGTGCCAGCAGCGTAGCTACTTTCATGAACACTGAAGCTTTCTTT.

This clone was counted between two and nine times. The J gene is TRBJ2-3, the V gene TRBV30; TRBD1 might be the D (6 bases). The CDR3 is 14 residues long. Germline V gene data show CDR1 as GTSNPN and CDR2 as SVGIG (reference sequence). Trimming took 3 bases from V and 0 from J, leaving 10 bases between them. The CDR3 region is CAWRRGFSTDTQYF. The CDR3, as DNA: TGTGCCTGGAGAAGGGGGTTTAGCACAGATACGCAGTATTTT.

The CDR3 reads CASSSSGGGTDTQYF. The CDR3 nucleotides read TGTGCCAGCAGCTCAAGCGGGGGGGGCACAGATACGCAGTATTTT. The chain uses TRBV5-4 and TRBJ2-3; 10 bases match TRBD2. In germline, CDR1 is SGHNT, CDR2 YYREEE (reference sequence). Trimming cost V 3 bases and J 1 base; bases outside gene matches: 2. The CDR3 length is 15 residues.

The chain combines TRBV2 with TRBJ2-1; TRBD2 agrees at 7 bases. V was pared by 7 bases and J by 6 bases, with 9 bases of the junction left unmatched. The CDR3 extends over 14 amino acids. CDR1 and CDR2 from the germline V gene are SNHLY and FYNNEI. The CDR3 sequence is CASNGERGPNEQFF. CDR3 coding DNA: TGTGCCAGCAACGGCGAGCGGGGCCCCAATGAGCAGTTCTTC.

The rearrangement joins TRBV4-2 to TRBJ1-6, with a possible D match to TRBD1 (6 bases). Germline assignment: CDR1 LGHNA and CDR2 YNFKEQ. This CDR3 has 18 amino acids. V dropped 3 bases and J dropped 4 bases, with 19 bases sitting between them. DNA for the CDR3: TGTGCCAGCAGCCAGCCCACAGGGCGCCCGTTATATAATTCACCCCTCCACTTT. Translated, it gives CASSQPTGRPLYNSPLHF.

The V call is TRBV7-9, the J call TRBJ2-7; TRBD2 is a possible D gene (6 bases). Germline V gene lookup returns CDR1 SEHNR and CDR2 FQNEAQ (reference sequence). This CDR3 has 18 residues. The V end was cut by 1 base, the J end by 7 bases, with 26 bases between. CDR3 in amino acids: CASSLGVLRGKYSGEQYF. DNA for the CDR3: TGTGCCAGCAGCTTAGGCGTCCTACGGGGGAAATATTCAGGGGAGCAGTACTTC. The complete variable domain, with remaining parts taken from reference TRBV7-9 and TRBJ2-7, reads DTGVSQNPRHKITKRGQNVTFRCDPISEHNRLYWYRQTLGQGPEFLTYFQNEAQLEKSRLLSDRFSAERPKGSFSTLEIQRTEQGDSAMYLCASSLGVLRGKYSGEQYFGPGTRLTVT.

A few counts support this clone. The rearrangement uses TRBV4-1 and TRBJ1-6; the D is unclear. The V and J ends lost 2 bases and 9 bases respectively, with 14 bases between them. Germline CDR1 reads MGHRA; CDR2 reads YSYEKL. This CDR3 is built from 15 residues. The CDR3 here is CASSQPNTAGSPLHF. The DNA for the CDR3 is TGCGCCAGCAGCCAACCTAACACAGCCGGTTCACCCCTCCACTTT.